The 22 T cell receptor beta chains in this list originate from one sample, sequenced in a study of siplizumab effects on memory and regulatory T cells. Method: immunoSEQ multiplex PCR; TCRdb's copy keeps in-frame clones and lacks some. The sample includes about 100,000 clones, 94% of them seen just once. The specimen sequenced was Tregs sorted from blood. Receptors originate from a human donor in good health.

The V and J genes are TRBV6-5 and TRBJ2-2, with a possible D match to TRBD2 (6 bases). The V and J ends lost 2 bases and 5 bases respectively, with 9 bases between them. The CDR3 covers 14 residues. Germline V gene lookup returns CDR1 MNHEY and CDR2 SVGAGI. This chain's CDR3 is CASSYVGRTGELFF. DNA of the CDR3: TGTGCCAGCAGTTACGTAGGGAGGACCGGGGAGCTGTTTTTT.

The V gene is TRBV4-2, the J gene TRBJ2-1; no clear D. Trimming left V 4 bases short and J 2 bases short, with 3 bases between. CDR1 is LGHNA and CDR2 is YNFKEQ in the germline V gene. The CDR3 contains 12 residues. CDR3 nucleotide sequence: TGTGCCAGCAGCCGGGCCTACAATGAGCAGTTCTTC. Residues: CASSRAYNEQFF.

The V call is TRBV19, the J call TRBJ2-7; 7 nucleotides align to TRBD1. Trimming took 5 bases from V and 2 from J; bases not matched to a gene: 6. The CDR3 consists of 14 residues. Germline lookup yields CDR1 LNHDA and CDR2 SQIVND (reference sequence). The CDR3 loop reads CASSGRGQPYEQYF. For the CDR3, the DNA is TGTGCCAGTAGTGGACGGGGACAGCCCTACGAGCAGTACTTC.

The chain is built from TRBV5-4 and TRBJ2-7, with 9 bases lining up with TRBD2. The V gene end was trimmed by 0 bases and the J gene end by 4 bases; junction bases not matched to a gene: 5. Germline V CDR1 and CDR2: SGHNT, YYREEE (reference sequence). CDR3 size: 15 residues. The CDR3 loop is CASSLALTSGYEQYF. The CDR3 nucleotides are TGTGCCAGCAGCTTGGCCCTGACTAGCGGATACGAGCAGTACTTC.

This rearrangement joins TRBV11-3 to TRBJ2-5; unclear D gene. Germline values: CDR1 SGHNT, CDR2 YENEEA. The CDR3 runs 15 residues. The germline V and J ends were trimmed by 1 base and 0 bases, with 9 bases remaining between them. The CDR3 protein is CASSLGYVDQETQYF. In DNA form, the CDR3 reads TGTGCCAGCAGCTTAGGCTACGTTGACCAAGAGACCCAGTACTTC. The full variable domain, with the rest looked up from reference TRBV11-3 and TRBJ2-5, is EAGVVQSPRYKIIEKKQPVAFWCNPISGHNTLYWYLQNLGQGPELLIRYENEEAVDDSQLPKDRFSAERLKGVDSTLKIQPAELGDSAVYLCASSLGYVDQETQYFGPGTRLLVL.

The V and J genes are TRBV9 and TRBJ2-5; 11 bases are a match to TRBD1. CDR3 length: 14 amino acids. Germline-derived CDR1 and CDR2 are SGDLS and YYNGEE. With 3 bases clipped from V and 5 bases from J, the junction kept 3 bases outside the gene matches. Here the CDR3 DNA reads TGTGCCAGCAGCGCAGGGACAGGGGGGGAGACCCAGTACTTC. Translating gives CASSAGTGGETQYF.

The chain uses TRBV10-2 and TRBJ2-7; TRBD2 matches 11 bases. Germline V lookup: CDR1 WSHSY, CDR2 SAAADI. The trim removed 6 bases at V and 0 bases at J, leaving 4 bases unmatched. The CDR3 has 15 amino acids. This CDR3 reads CASSGGTSGSYEQYF. In DNA form, the CDR3 reads TGCGCCAGCAGCGGAGGGACTAGCGGCTCCTACGAGCAGTACTTC.

V is TRBV7-3 and J is TRBJ2-3, with D perhaps matching TRBD1 (6 bases). Deletions cut 4 bases from V and 4 bases from J, with 21 bases between. This CDR3 spans 17 amino acids. The germline gives CDR1 SGHTA, CDR2 FQGTGA. The CDR3 loop is CASSSKTHRDTSDTQYF. The CDR3 nucleotides read TGTGCCAGCAGCTCAAAGACTCACCGGGACACTTCAGATACGCAGTATTTT.

The chain uses TRBV7-3 and TRBJ2-5; D might be TRBD1 (6 bases). The CDR3 is made up of 16 amino acids. Germline values: CDR1 SGHTA, CDR2 FQGTGA. Trimming took 5 bases from V and 2 from J, leaving 18 bases between them. The CDR3 region has the DNA TGTGCCAGCAGCCCAAAAACGGGGACAAATCAAGAGACCCAGTACTTC. As protein: CASSPKTGTNQETQYF.

The rearrangement joins TRBV5-1 to TRBJ2-7; 9 positions match TRBD2. The V gene's germline CDR1 is SGHRS and CDR2 YFSETQ. J gave up 7 bases and V 0 bases, and 17 bases lay outside the gene matches. There are 18 residues in the CDR3. CDR3: CASSLGFTGAGGPREQYF. The CDR3 DNA follows: TGCGCCAGCAGCTTGGGCTTCACGGGGGCGGGAGGGCCAAGGGAGCAGTACTTC.

This clone was detected once. This chain connects TRBV5-1 to TRBJ2-4; D is tentatively TRBD1 or TRBD2 (5 bases each). This CDR3 contains 15 residues. CDR1 SGHRS and CDR2 YFSETQ come from the germline V gene. V was clipped by 4 bases and J by 5 bases, with 16 bases between them. The CDR3 bases are TGCGCCAGCAGCCCATATTACGGGACGGAAAACATTCAGTACTTC. Protein: CASSPYYGTENIQYF.

The chain employs TRBV6-1 and TRBJ1-2; D ambiguous. Germline assignment: CDR1 MNHNS and CDR2 SASEGT. The germline V and J ends were trimmed by 6 bases and 8 bases, with 10 bases remaining between them. This CDR3 is built from 11 residues. The DNA for the CDR3 is TGTGCCAGCAGGTGGACTTACGGCTACACCTTC. It encodes CASRWTYGYTF.

This clone was observed a single time. The DNA of the CDR3 is TGTGCCAGCTCACCACCTTCCAGATTCTCTAACTATGGCTACACCTTC. This sequence encodes CASSPPSRFSNYGYTF. The chain recombines TRBV18 with TRBJ1-2; no reliable D call. Looked up from germline, CDR1 is KGHSH and CDR2 is LQKENI. V lost 0 bases and J lost 0, with 11 bases in between. This CDR3 has 16 amino acids. Variable domain in full (rest from reference TRBV18 and TRBJ1-2): NAGVMQNPRHLVRRRGQEARLRCSPMKGHSHVYWYRQLPEEGLKFMVYLQKENIIDESGMPKERFSAEFPKEGPSILRIQQVVRGDSAAYFCASSPPSRFSNYGYTFGSGTRLTVV.

The V call is TRBV9, the J call TRBJ1-1, with D uncertain. In germline, CDR1 is SGDLS, CDR2 YYNGEE. Trimming pared 3 bases from V and 4 bases from J, leaving 10 bases between. The CDR3 has 13 residues. DNA for the CDR3: TGTGCCAGCAGCGATGACACTGTCACTGAAGCTTTCTTT. Its translation is CASSDDTVTEAFF. Complete variable domain (other parts from reference TRBV9 and TRBJ1-1): DSGVTQTPKHLITATGQRVTLRCSPRSGDLSVYWYQQSLDQGLQFLIQYYNGEERAKGNILERFSAQQFPDLHSELNLSSLELGDSALYFCASSDDTVTEAFFGQGTRLTVV.

The chain employs TRBV27 and TRBJ2-1, with 9 nucleotides matching TRBD2. Germline assignment: CDR1 MNHEY and CDR2 SMNVEV (reference sequence). The ends lost 5 bases at V and 3 bases at J; junction bases unmatched: 11. The CDR3 covers 17 residues. The CDR3 region is CASSTRVAGVFYNEQFF. Written as DNA, the CDR3 is TGTGCCAGCAGTACGCGCGTAGCGGGAGTTTTCTACAATGAGCAGTTCTTC.

The rearrangement joins TRBV20-1 to TRBJ1-2; no reliable D call. This CDR3 is built from 11 residues. V was pared by 0 bases and J by 8 bases, with 7 bases between. CDR1 DFQATT and CDR2 SNEGSKA come from the germline V gene (reference sequence). The CDR3 loop reads CSAREGRGYTF. The CDR3 DNA is TGCAGTGCTAGAGAGGGGAGGGGCTACACCTTC.

The V and J genes are TRBV5-1 and TRBJ2-3; D may be TRBD1 (6 bases). Germline V gene sequence: CDR1 SGHRS, CDR2 YFSETQ. Trimming left V 3 bases short and J 9 bases short, with 8 bases between. CDR3 length equals 11 residues. The CDR3 DNA reads TGCGCCAGCAGCTCCCAGGGGACGCAGTATTTT. It yields the protein CASSSQGTQYF.

The chain carries TRBV15 and TRBJ1-3; the D is unclear. The V end lost 1 base, the J end lost 2 bases, and 6 bases lay between the germline ends. Germline V gene data show CDR1 as LNHNV and CDR2 as YYDKDF (reference sequence). The CDR3 contains 14 residues. This CDR3 reads CATSRVGTGNTIYF. The CDR3 DNA sequence: TGTGCCACCAGCAGAGTGGGTACTGGAAACACCATATATTTT.

The V gene is TRBV5-4, the J gene TRBJ1-2; TRBD1 matches at 11 bases. CDR3 size: 17 residues. Trimming cost V 3 bases and J 4 bases; bases outside gene matches: 11. In germline, CDR1 is SGHNT, CDR2 YYREEE (reference sequence). The CDR3 region has the DNA TGTGCCAGCAGCTCCCGGTTCGGACAGGGGGCCGTCTATGGCTACACCTTC. Translating it yields CASSSRFGQGAVYGYTF.

V gene TRBV5-1 combines with J gene TRBJ1-3, with 7 bases fitting TRBD1. After removal of 4 bases from V and 0 bases from J, the junction contained 10 bases not matched to a gene. The CDR3 loop spans 17 amino acids. CDR1 and CDR2 from the germline V gene are SGHRS and YFSETQ. CDR3 sequence (DNA): TGCGCCAGCAGCATATACAGGGGAGGAGGCTCTGGAAACACCATATATTTT. Protein: CASSIYRGGGSGNTIYF.

The gene calls are TRBV18 and TRBJ2-5; D ambiguous. Per the germline V gene, CDR1 is KGHSH and CDR2 is LQKENI. Deletions cut 5 bases from V and 1 base from J, with 2 bases between. The CDR3 has 11 amino acids. The CDR3 sequence: CASSVQETQYF. The CDR3 DNA is TGTGCCAGCTCAGTCCAAGAGACCCAGTACTTC.

The chain carries TRBV7-3 and TRBJ2-2; no reliable D call. The germline CDR1 and CDR2 sequences are SGHTA and FQGTGA. Deletions cut 3 bases from V and 5 bases from J, with 7 bases between. This CDR3 comprises 13 residues. CDR3 in amino acids: CASSLQLTGELFF. The CDR3 DNA reads TGTGCCAGCAGCTTGCAGTTAACCGGGGAGCTGTTTTTT.